The clone carrying this TCR beta chain appeared a single time. Its antigen remains unidentified. The sample belongs to a study of Ad26.COV2.S vaccination and SARS-CoV-2 variants. General study results and limits: Placebo recipients showed lower spike-specific TCR breadth than vaccinees. After vaccination, reports described spike-specific CD8+ and CD4+ T cell responses as showing substantial breadth. In TCR breadth and depth analyses, total T cell responses may have been underestimated.

Indicated treatment: about 20 received Ad26.COV2.S at low or high dose, single or two shots; a few received placebo; per-sample allocation not given. The study sampled participants on day 63 after the first vaccine or placebo injection. Assay used: immunoSEQ multiplex PCR; TCRdb lists only in-frame clones, some missing. The table records under 250,000 clones, around nine tenths of them present only once. Specimen: peripheral blood, collected in a trial of Ad26.COV2.S vaccine versus placebo. The sequence came from a person between 18 and 60 years old who received the Ad26.COV2.S COVID-19 vaccine or a placebo.

This CDR3 is CASSIVGAGYGYTF. The CDR3 DNA reads TGTGCCAGTAGTATAGTGGGGGCCGGCTATGGCTACACCTTC. The chain joins TRBV19 to TRBJ1-2; weak D call: TRBD1 (6 bases). Germline assignment: CDR1 LNHDA and CDR2 SQIVND (reference sequence). This CDR3 comprises 14 residues. Trimming took 1 base from V and 4 from J, leaving 10 bases between them.